The 24 T cell receptor beta chains presented below share a single source sample, sequenced in a study of blood T cell repertoires in COVID-19 (TCRdb year 2020). Library preparation employed the immunoSEQ multiplex PCR assay. TCRdb mirrors the immuneACCESS table, restricted to in-frame sequences. Some clones are absent from its copies; in checked studies, under half trace to an unresolved V gene, and the reason for the others is unknown. The sample yields roughly 50,000 clones; 75% to 90% were counted once. In total, the top ten clones hold approximately 15% of the sample. Input material: peripheral blood. These receptor sequences come from a woman aged 55-70 years with active COVID-19.

The CDR3 DNA reads TGTGCCAGCAGCCCGGGACACGGTGCTCCCCAGCATTTT. Translation: CASSPGHGAPQHF. V is TRBV11-2 and J is TRBJ1-5, with D possibly TRBD1 on 6 matching bases. Germline V lookup: CDR1 SGHAT, CDR2 FQNNGV. CDR3 length: 13 residues. V lost 5 bases to trimming and J lost 10 bases, with 15 bases between them.

The gene calls are TRBV9 and TRBJ1-1; D is uncertain. CDR3 length: 13 amino acids. Germline-derived CDR1 and CDR2 are SGDLS and YYNGEE. The V and J ends lost 0 bases and 0 bases respectively, with 3 bases between them. CDR3 in amino acids: CASSVVVNTEAFF. The CDR3 nucleotides read TGTGCCAGCAGCGTAGTAGTGAACACTGAAGCTTTCTTT. The whole variable domain, filled in from reference TRBV9 and TRBJ1-1, reads DSGVTQTPKHLITATGQRVTLRCSPRSGDLSVYWYQQSLDQGLQFLIQYYNGEERAKGNILERFSAQQFPDLHSELNLSSLELGDSALYFCASSVVVNTEAFFGQGTRLTVV.

CDR3 DNA sequence: TGTGCCAGCAGCCCCGGGACAGTGAATTCACCCCTCCACTTT. Amino acids: CASSPGTVNSPLHF. V usage is TRBV6-6 and J usage is TRBJ1-6; 7 nucleotides agree with TRBD1. The trim removed 6 bases at V and 7 bases at J, leaving 6 bases unmatched. This CDR3 has 14 amino acids. Germline V gene data show CDR1 as MNHNY and CDR2 as SVGAGI (reference sequence).

The chain couples TRBV24-1 to TRBJ2-3; 7 nucleotides agree with TRBD1. The J segment lost 1 base and the V segment lost 7 bases, leaving 4 bases of the junction unmatched. Germline CDR1 and CDR2: KGHDR and SFDVKD. The CDR3 covers 14 residues. The CDR3 loop reads CATSDTGGTDTQYF. The CDR3 DNA sequence: TGTGCCACCAGCGACACAGGGGGCACAGATACGCAGTATTTT.

In its sample, this clone was seen once. This chain uses TRBV5-1 with TRBJ2-2; 8 bases line up with TRBD1. V shed 0 bases and J 4 bases; nucleotides not matched to a gene: 11. Germline CDR1 reads SGHRS; CDR2 reads YFSETQ. The CDR3 spans 18 residues. CDR3 in DNA: TGCGCCAGCAGCTTGGCGGGACCCCGGACAGGGTCCACCGGGGAGCTGTTTTTT. Its protein is CASSLAGPRTGSTGELFF.

This chain connects TRBV5-1 to TRBJ1-2, with 9 bases that match TRBD1. J gave up 6 bases and V 0 bases, and 9 bases lay outside the gene matches. Germline lookup yields CDR1 SGHRS and CDR2 YFSETQ. The length of the CDR3 is 16 residues. The CDR3 reads CASSLEGHRGLHGYTF. The CDR3 nucleotides read TGCGCCAGCAGCTTGGAGGGACACAGGGGGCTACATGGCTACACCTTC.

The rearrangement uses TRBV27 and TRBJ2-7, with 8 bases identical to TRBD1. CDR1 is MNHEY, CDR2 SMNVEV, per germline (reference sequence). V trimming: 5 bases; J trimming: 1 base; junction bases outside the gene matches: 4. CDR3 length: 14 residues. CDR3 nucleotides: TGTGCCAGCAGTGAGTACAGGGGGTCCTACGAGCAGTACTTC. Translation: CASSEYRGSYEQYF.

The chain combines TRBV5-6 with TRBJ2-5; D gene unclear. The germline V and J ends were trimmed by 0 bases and 4 bases, with 13 bases remaining between them. This CDR3 has 15 residues. CDR1 is SGHDT, CDR2 YYEEEE, per germline. The CDR3 loop reads CASSLVGISPETQYF. The CDR3 DNA sequence: TGTGCCAGCAGCTTGGTGGGCATATCCCCAGAGACCCAGTACTTC.

V gene TRBV19 combines with J gene TRBJ1-2; D may be TRBD1 (5 bases). The CDR3 runs 13 residues. The germline CDR1 and CDR2 sequences are LNHDA and SQIVND (reference sequence). Trimming removed 4 bases at V and 2 bases at J, with 8 bases between. CDR3 DNA: TGTGCCAGTAGTAAGGACAAGAACTATGGCTACACCTTC. Residues: CASSKDKNYGYTF. The full variable domain, with the rest looked up from reference TRBV19 and TRBJ1-2, is DGGITQSPKYLFRKEGQNVTLSCEQNLNHDAMYWYRQDPGQGLRLIYYSQIVNDFQKGDIAEGYSVSREKKESFPLTVTSAQKNPTAFYLCASSKDKNYGYTFGSGTRLTVV.

CDR3 coding DNA: TGTGCCAGCAGCAAGACAGGGGGAGCGGGTGGAAACACCATATATTTT. Translated: CASSKTGGAGGNTIYF. This chain joins TRBV3-1 (or the pseudogene TRBV3-2) and TRBJ1-3; 9 nucleotides agree with TRBD1. CDR3 length: 16 residues. The J segment lost 3 bases and the V segment lost 5 bases, leaving 8 bases of the junction unmatched. Germline CDR1 LGHDT, CDR2 YNNKEL (reference sequence).

Notes on this clone: Different DNA sequences within this sample yield the same CDR3. This sequence joins TRBV6-5 and TRBJ2-3; D not certain. Germline CDR1 is MNHEY and CDR2 is SVGAGI. This CDR3 is built from 14 residues. Trimming removed 0 bases from V and 1 base from J, with 5 bases in between. CDR3 protein: CASSYSQGTDTQYF. CDR3 nucleotide sequence: TGTGCCAGCAGTTACTCGCAGGGCACAGATACGCAGTATTTT.

The chain employs TRBV3-1 (or the pseudogene TRBV3-2) and TRBJ2-7; 7 bases map to TRBD2. Germline values: CDR1 LGHDT, CDR2 YNNKEL (reference sequence). CDR3 length: 14 amino acids. V gave up 5 bases and J gave up 0 bases; unmatched junction bases: 4. The CDR3 region is CASSATSVSYEQYF. CDR3 bases: TGTGCCAGCAGCGCTACTAGCGTCTCCTACGAGCAGTACTTC.

The J gene is TRBJ1-2, the V gene TRBV11-1; 9 bases map to TRBD1. This CDR3 contains 14 residues. The germline gives CDR1 SGHAT, CDR2 FQDESV (reference sequence). V trimming: 2 bases; J trimming: 6 bases; junction bases outside the gene matches: 4. The CDR3 DNA reads as TGTGCCAGCAGCTTATCCGGGACAGGGAATGGCTACACCTTC. Translating it yields CASSLSGTGNGYTF.

The gene calls are TRBV5-4 and TRBJ1-1, with a weak D call TRBD1 (6 bases). From germline, CDR1 is SGHNT and CDR2 YYREEE (reference sequence). The CDR3 has 13 amino acids. Trimming pared 5 bases from V and 5 bases from J, leaving 13 bases between. Here the CDR3 reads CASRADRGTEAFF. For the CDR3, the DNA is TGTGCCAGCAGAGCGGACAGAGGGACTGAAGCTTTCTTT.

The CDR3 spells CASTRPGRGYGYTF. Here the CDR3 DNA reads TGTGCCAGTACAAGGCCAGGGCGCGGCTATGGCTACACCTTC. The chain combines TRBV19 with TRBJ1-2; maybe TRBD1 (5 bases). This CDR3 contains 14 residues. Germline assignment: CDR1 LNHDA and CDR2 SQIVND (reference sequence). Trimming removed 7 bases from V and 4 bases from J, with 16 bases in between.

The chain uses TRBV12-3 or TRBV12-4 and TRBJ1-5, with D tentatively TRBD1 (5 bases). The CDR3 length is 13 residues. The ends were cut back, 7 bases at V and 4 bases at J, with 11 bases in the middle. The CDR3 nucleotides are TGTGCCAGCAATACTGACAGAAATCAGCCCCAGCATTTT. As protein: CASNTDRNQPQHF.

This chain connects TRBV7-8 to TRBJ2-1, with 16 nucleotides matching TRBD2. CDR3 length: 18 residues. Germline V gives CDR1 SGHVS, CDR2 FQNEAQ. V was clipped by 4 bases and J by 3 bases; unmatched bases: 6. This CDR3 is CASSSGLAGGRFYNEQFF. Written as DNA, the CDR3 is TGTGCCAGCAGCTCGGGACTAGCGGGGGGGCGGTTCTACAATGAGCAGTTCTTC. The whole variable domain, remainder taken from reference TRBV7-8 and TRBJ2-1, is GAGVSQSPRYKVAKRGQDVALRCDPISGHVSLFWYQQALGQGPEFLTYFQNEAQLDKSGLPSDRFFAERPEGSVSTLKIQRTQQEDSAVYLCASSSGLAGGRFYNEQFFGPGTRLTVL.

The chain is built from TRBV5-4 and TRBJ2-1; 11 nucleotides match TRBD2. Germline loops: CDR1 SGHNT, CDR2 YYREEE (reference sequence). The trim removed 5 bases at V and 7 bases at J, leaving 5 bases unmatched. The CDR3 is 14 amino acids. The CDR3: CASSSGGALNEQFF. In DNA, the CDR3 is TGTGCCAGCAGTAGCGGGGGGGCCTTGAATGAGCAGTTCTTC.

This chain connects TRBV5-4 to TRBJ2-3; TRBD1 aligns across 10 bases. CDR1 is SGHNT, CDR2 YYREEE, per germline (reference sequence). The V gene end was trimmed by 4 bases and the J gene end by 2 bases; junction bases not matched to a gene: 4. The CDR3 sequence is 15 residues long. The CDR3 protein is CASSADRGITDTQYF. The CDR3 region has the DNA TGTGCCAGCAGCGCGGACAGGGGGATCACAGATACGCAGTATTTT.

This clone was seen once. The junction and the germline gene differ at one end; a read error may be behind it. This chain connects TRBV2 to TRBJ2-3; TRBD2 agrees at 12 bases. In germline, CDR1 is SNHLY, CDR2 FYNNEI. The CDR3 contains 15 residues. The CDR3 sequence is CASREGGLAGDTQYF. Written as DNA, the CDR3 is TGTGCCAGCAGGGAAGGGGGACTAGCGGGTGATACGCAGTATTTT.

The chain uses TRBV30 and TRBJ2-5; D may be TRBD1 (7 bases). The CDR3 loop spans 13 amino acids. V was trimmed by 2 bases and J by 4 bases, leaving 11 bases between them. Germline V CDR1 and CDR2: GTSNPN, SVGIG (reference sequence). Written as DNA, the CDR3 is TGTGCCTGGAGTAGGAGGGGGCGAGAGACCCAGTACTTC. It translates to CAWSRRGRETQYF.

The chain combines TRBV20-1 with TRBJ2-3, with TRBD2 identical over 7 bases. Germline V gene data show CDR1 as DFQATT and CDR2 as SNEGSKA (reference sequence). CDR3 length equals 11 residues. The CDR3 coding sequence is TGCAGCCGGGGGGACGGAAATACGCAGTATTTT. Translating it yields CSRGDGNTQYF.

The chain joins TRBV18 to TRBJ1-2; TRBD1 is a possible D gene (5 bases). Germline assignment: CDR1 KGHSH and CDR2 LQKENI. The CDR3 runs 13 residues. The V and J ends lost 4 bases and 4 bases respectively, with 10 bases between them. Here the CDR3 reads CASSLGTAYGYTF. The CDR3 DNA follows: TGTGCCAGCTCACTCGGGACTGCCTATGGCTACACCTTC.

The CDR3 region has the DNA TGTGCCAGCAGCTTAGCCCGGACAGGGGTGGAGACCCAGTACTTC. It translates to CASSLARTGVETQYF. V usage is TRBV7-2 and J usage is TRBJ2-5; 9 bases agree with TRBD1. Trimming cost V 0 bases and J 5 bases; bases outside gene matches: 4. This CDR3 is 15 amino acids long. In germline, CDR1 is SGHTA, CDR2 FQGNSA.